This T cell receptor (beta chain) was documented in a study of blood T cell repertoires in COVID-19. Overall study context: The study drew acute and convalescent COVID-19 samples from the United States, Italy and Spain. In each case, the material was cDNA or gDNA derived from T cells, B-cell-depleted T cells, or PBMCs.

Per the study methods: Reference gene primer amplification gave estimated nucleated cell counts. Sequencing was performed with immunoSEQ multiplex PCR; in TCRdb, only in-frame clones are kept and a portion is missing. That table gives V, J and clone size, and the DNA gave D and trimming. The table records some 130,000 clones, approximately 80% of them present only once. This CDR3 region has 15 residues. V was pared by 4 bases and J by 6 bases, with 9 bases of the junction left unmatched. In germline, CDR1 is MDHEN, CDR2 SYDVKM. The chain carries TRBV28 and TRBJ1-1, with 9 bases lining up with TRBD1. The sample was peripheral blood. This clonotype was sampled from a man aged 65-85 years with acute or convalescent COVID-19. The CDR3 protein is CASSSTGQGVPEAFF. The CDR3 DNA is TGTGCCAGCAGTTCGACGGGACAGGGTGTACCTGAAGCTTTCTTT.